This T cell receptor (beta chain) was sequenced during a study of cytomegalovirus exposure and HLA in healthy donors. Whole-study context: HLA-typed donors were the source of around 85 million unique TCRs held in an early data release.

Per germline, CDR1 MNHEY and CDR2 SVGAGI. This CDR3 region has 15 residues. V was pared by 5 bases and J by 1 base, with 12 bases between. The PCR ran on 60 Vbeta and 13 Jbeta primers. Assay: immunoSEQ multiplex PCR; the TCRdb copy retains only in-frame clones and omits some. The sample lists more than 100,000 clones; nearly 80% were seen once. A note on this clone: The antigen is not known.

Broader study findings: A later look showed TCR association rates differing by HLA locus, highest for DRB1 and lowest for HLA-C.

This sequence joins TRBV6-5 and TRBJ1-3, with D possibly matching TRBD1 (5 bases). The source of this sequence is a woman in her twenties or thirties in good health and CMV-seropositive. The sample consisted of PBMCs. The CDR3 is CASSGGRISGNTIYF. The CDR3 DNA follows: TGTGCCAGCAGTGGGGGGAGGATTTCTGGAAACACCATATATTTT.